This T cell receptor beta chain originates from a study of blood T cell repertoires in COVID-19. Study overall: Samples came from the United States, Italy and Spain, spanning acute and convalescent COVID-19.

Participant-reported clinical history was the basis for cohort assignment. The method was immunoSEQ multiplex PCR; TCRdb's version includes in-frame clones alone and lacks a portion of them. The profile covers about 270,000 clones, with around 90% appearing a single time and approximately 4% taken by the ten largest. Trimming took off 4 bases at V and 6 bases at J, with 11 bases between the two ends. The germline V gene encodes CDR1 SGHNT and CDR2 YYREEE (reference sequence). This CDR3 comprises 12 residues. The TCR comes from a woman under 40 with acute COVID-19. Sequencing was carried out using PBMCs or T cells enriched from blood (not recorded which). This chain joins TRBV5-4 and TRBJ2-7, with D hard to call. The CDR3 is CASSPYFGEQYF. CDR3 nucleotide sequence: TGTGCCAGCAGCCCCTACTTTGGCGAGCAGTACTTC.